This T cell receptor beta chain was sequenced for a study of blood T cells in healthy people across ages (dated by TCRdb to between 2015 and 2016). About the investigation overall: In model experiments, template switching captured about one uniquely barcoded TCR beta cDNA molecule for every two T cells. Using deep sequencing normalized with unique cDNA molecular identifiers, the study measured how TCR beta repertoire diversity changes with age. The donors were divided into four age groups: young (average roughly 17 years), middle-aged (around 37), aged (roughly 66) and long-lived (nearly 85). To avoid experimental bias, donors of different ages were randomly spread across the sequencing lanes. Two additional independent replicas of 1 million unique cDNA reads from the same blood draw were analyzed for two donors (one aged 18 to 29 and one aged 80 or older). Study-wide conclusions, independent of this receptor: Observed TCR beta diversity per million T cells fell roughly linearly with age, and a significant reduction was already apparent by age approximately 41. Total diversity estimates from one million sequenced T cells were considered lower bounds and underestimates. There was a strong correlation between observed TCR beta diversity and the percentage of naive T cells measured by flow cytometry. The CMV infection status of donors was not known, potentially confounding age-related changes in expanded clonotypes. Bulk unsorted PBMC profiling prevented conclusive comparison of naive and antigen-experienced compartments. Compared with the aged group, the long-lived group had more naive CD4+ T cells, fewer expanded clones and increased TCR diversity, suggesting age selection.

The donors were around 39 Caucasian individuals from Russia, aged 6 to 90 years, who were systemically healthy. Each donor gave around 9.9 milliliters of peripheral blood, collected into EDTA-treated Vacutainer tubes. PBMCs were isolated by Ficoll-Paque density-gradient centrifugation, with at least 6 million obtained per sample. Trizol reagent was used to extract total RNA from PBMCs, with at least 5.5 micrograms per sample. Naive CD45RAhigh/CD27high T cell percentages were measured by flow cytometry on a PBMC aliquot from every donor. This clonotype was seen a few times. Its cognate antigen has yet to be identified. No base quality information exists; no much larger clone differs at one position. Library generation was performed with 5' RACE. The sequencer listed for this sample is Illumina HiSeq 2500. The second PCR ran for about 6 to 12 cycles and used a J-beta primer mix along with a sample-barcoded 5' primer. A template-switch 5' adaptor carrying 12 random nucleotides introduced a unique molecular identifier onto each TCR beta cDNA molecule. Each sample yielded at least 3 million CDR3-containing paired-end reads. All of the RNA was converted into first-strand cDNA using the Mint cDNA synthesis kit, with a TRBC-specific oligonucleotide serving as the primer. Following uracil-DNA glycosylase treatment, a first 18-cycle PCR with universal primers M1SS and BC2_uni_R was performed on all cDNA. The authors' analysis ran thus. Normalization of each sample was performed by random selection of 1 million high-quality reads, each carrying a distinct molecular identifier. Reads sharing molecular identifiers were discarded rather than binned into consensus sequences. CDR3 identification, clonotype clustering and error correction used MiTCR with a Q25 quality threshold and the strictest error-elimination algorithm. A nonparametric unseen species model with Euler transformation was used to estimate a lower bound on total TCR beta diversity. Through fastp at Q25 and MiXCR, TCRdb rebuilt clones from the public reads, retaining in-frame beta chains. Rows are combined by CDR3 protein, so each entry shows the most common genes and DNA. For this entry, the V and J calls and clone size follow TCRdb and not the study's own pipeline. Present in this sample are under 2,000,000 distinct CDR3 sequences, roughly 50% of which were seen just once. Over 2% of the sample comes from the top ten.

The origin of this receptor is a woman between 35 and 50 years old in good health. The sequencing input was blood.

Here the CDR3 is given as CASSLRGTLNSTDTQYF. The DNA reads as follows: TGTGCCAGCAGCTTACGGGGCACGCTCAATTCCACAGATACGCAGTATTTT. The V gene is TRBV7-9 and the J gene is TRBJ2-3; the D gene is perhaps TRBD1 or TRBD2, each of them matching over 5 bases. The germline V gene (reference sequence) yields SEHNR for CDR1 and FQNEAQ for CDR2. The junction shows trimming of 2 bases on V and 2 bases on J, plus 17 bases between the germline ends. Its CDR3 holds 17 amino acids, cysteine through phenylalanine. The entry retains the CDR3 DNA only, 51 bases that are in frame from base 1.